These 21 T cell receptor beta chains share one sample of origin, sequenced in a study of blood T cell repertoires in COVID-19. Clones were sequenced by immunoSEQ multiplex PCR, and TCRdb holds only the in-frame ones, with some missing. The sample carries roughly 280,000 clones, roughly 80% recorded once. Sequenced sample: peripheral blood. These TCRs come from a man in his 60s who had recovered from COVID-19.

V gene TRBV7-2 combines with J gene TRBJ2-2; the match to TRBD2 covers 9 bases. Germline trimming cut 0 bases from V and 7 bases from J; bases unmatched to any gene: 9. CDR3 length: 17 residues. CDR1 is SGHTA and CDR2 is FQGNSA in the germline V gene. The CDR3 DNA reads as TGTGCCAGCAGCTTAGCGTCAGCGGGGGGCCAGGTCGGGGAGCTGTTTTTT. It encodes CASSLASAGGQVGELFF.

J is TRBJ1-2 and V is TRBV2; no reliable D call. The CDR3 runs 13 residues. V was clipped by 4 bases and J by 6 bases, with 12 bases between them. Germline loops: CDR1 SNHLY, CDR2 FYNNEI. The CDR3 loop is CASSVWERDGYTF. The CDR3, as DNA: TGTGCCAGCAGTGTCTGGGAGAGGGATGGCTACACCTTC.

This clone appeared once. The V call is TRBV20-1, the J call TRBJ2-3; 9 bases are a match to TRBD2. Germline V gene lookup returns CDR1 DFQATT and CDR2 SNEGSKA (reference sequence). This CDR3 has 14 amino acids. V lost 3 bases, J lost 3 bases, and 4 bases stayed unmatched. In DNA form, the CDR3 reads TGCAGTGCTAGTACCAGCGGGGGGACAGATACGCAGTATTTT. Translation gives CSASTSGGTDTQYF.

The chain has TRBV4-2 and TRBJ2-5; TRBD2 matches at 8 bases. Germline V CDR1 and CDR2: LGHNA, YNFKEQ. The CDR3 contains 15 residues. The ends lost 3 bases at V and 3 bases at J; junction bases unmatched: 6. In DNA, the CDR3 is TGTGCCAGCAGCCAGAGGGCGGGGGGCGAAGAGACCCAGTACTTC. Protein: CASSQRAGGEETQYF.

The chain joins TRBV19 to TRBJ1-1; 9 bases align to TRBD1. The CDR3 length is 13 residues. Germline values: CDR1 LNHDA, CDR2 SQIVND (reference sequence). V lost 6 bases and J lost 6; bases outside the gene matches: 5. The CDR3 DNA is TGTGCCAGTAGCCAGACAGGGGGTCCTGAAGCTTTCTTT. This encodes CASSQTGGPEAFF.

There are many counts of this clone. The CDR3 is CASRGWNTEAFF. CDR3 in DNA: TGTGCCAGCCGGGGTTGGAACACTGAAGCTTTCTTT. The chain is built from TRBV6-5 and TRBJ1-1; no definite D call. CDR1 is MNHEY, CDR2 SVGAGI, per germline. Trimming removed 8 bases at V and 1 base at J, with 8 bases between. This CDR3 is built from 12 residues.

The chain employs TRBV6-5 and TRBJ2-2; D possibly corresponds to TRBD2 (7 bases). V lost 6 bases and J lost 4, with 15 bases in between. The CDR3 has 15 amino acids. Germline V gene data show CDR1 as MNHEY and CDR2 as SVGAGI. As DNA, the CDR3 is TGTGCCAGCAGGGTGGGGGGGGCCGGCACCGGGGAGCTGTTTTTT. It is translated as CASRVGGAGTGELFF.

This clone has only a few counts. This chain uses TRBV10-3 with TRBJ2-1; 13 nucleotides line up with TRBD2. CDR3 length: 15 amino acids. Germline values: CDR1 ENHRY, CDR2 SYGVKD. V was clipped by 5 bases and J by 3 bases; unmatched bases: 1. CDR3 region: CAISTSGGGYNEQFF. The CDR3 coding sequence is TGTGCCATCAGTACTAGCGGGGGGGGCTACAATGAGCAGTTCTTC.

CDR3: CASSLLAGGNEQFF. DNA of the CDR3: TGTGCCAGCAGCTTGCTAGCGGGTGGCAATGAGCAGTTCTTC. The chain is built from TRBV5-6 and TRBJ2-1, with 8 bases matching TRBD2. CDR1 SGHDT and CDR2 YYEEEE come from the germline V gene. With 1 base clipped from V and 6 bases from J, the junction kept 3 bases outside the gene matches. The CDR3 spans 14 residues.

The J gene is TRBJ2-7, the V gene TRBV7-9, with D tentatively TRBD2 (6 bases). CDR1 and CDR2 (germline): SEHNR, FQNEAQ (reference sequence). V lost 5 bases, J lost 3 bases, and 17 bases lay in between. This CDR3 contains 15 residues. The CDR3 DNA reads TGTGCCAGCAGCCCTCGGGGGACGGGTATCTACGAGCAGTACTTC. This codes for CASSPRGTGIYEQYF.

The chain employs TRBV15 and TRBJ2-7; perhaps TRBD2 as D (6 bases). In germline, CDR1 is LNHNV, CDR2 YYDKDF (reference sequence). The CDR3 has 15 amino acids. Trimming pared 3 bases from V and 5 bases from J, leaving 17 bases between. In nucleotides, the CDR3 is TGTGCCACCAGCAGGGGGGGACCTGGTTTCGACGAGCAGTACTTC. It specifies CATSRGGPGFDEQYF.

The V call is TRBV5-1, the J call TRBJ1-2; 9 bases fit TRBD1. Germline V gene data show CDR1 as SGHRS and CDR2 as YFSETQ. The CDR3 runs 15 residues. Trimming at V came to 4 bases and at J to 5 bases, leaving 9 bases not matched to a gene. CDR3 residues: CASSVDRGERYGYTF. For the CDR3, the DNA is TGCGCCAGCAGCGTGGACAGGGGAGAAAGGTATGGCTACACCTTC.

The genes are TRBV2 and TRBJ2-7; 8 bases match TRBD1. With 0 bases clipped from V and 2 bases from J, the junction kept 3 bases outside the gene matches. The CDR3 runs to 15 residues. Per the germline V gene, CDR1 is SNHLY and CDR2 is FYNNEI. As DNA, the CDR3 is TGTGCCAGCAGTGAAGCCCGGACAGGGACCTACGAGCAGTACTTC. It encodes CASSEARTGTYEQYF.

The genes are TRBV7-8 and TRBJ2-7, with 13 bases identical to TRBD2. The V segment lost 5 bases and the J segment 5 bases; nucleotides outside the gene matches: 3. Germline-derived CDR1 and CDR2 are SGHVS and FQNEAQ. The CDR3 length is 14 residues. The CDR3 nucleotides are TGTGCCAGCAGCCCGACTAGCGGGGGGAACGAGCAGTACTTC. Translated: CASSPTSGGNEQYF. Full variable domain (missing parts from reference TRBV7-8 and TRBJ2-7): GAGVSQSPRYKVAKRGQDVALRCDPISGHVSLFWYQQALGQGPEFLTYFQNEAQLDKSGLPSDRFFAERPEGSVSTLKIQRTQQEDSAVYLCASSPTSGGNEQYFGPGTRLTVT.

This clone has just one count. This chain connects TRBV30 to TRBJ2-1; 10 nucleotides line up with TRBD1. V was pared by 4 bases and J by 9 bases, with 12 bases of the junction left unmatched. CDR3 length equals 15 residues. Germline CDR1 reads GTSNPN; CDR2 reads SVGIG (reference sequence). Here the CDR3 reads CAWKYERTGGGEQFF. For the CDR3, the DNA is TGTGCCTGGAAATATGAGAGGACAGGGGGAGGTGAGCAGTTCTTC.

The chain joins TRBV5-1 to TRBJ2-7, with D maybe TRBD1 (6 bases). V was shortened by 2 bases and J by 6 bases, with 15 bases between the two germline ends. The CDR3 contains 14 residues. CDR1 is SGHRS and CDR2 is YFSETQ in the germline V gene. Here the CDR3 reads CASSFSQGGGEQYF. The CDR3 bases are TGCGCCAGCAGCTTCTCACAGGGTGGCGGCGAGCAGTACTTC.

This chain connects TRBV2 to TRBJ2-1; tentative D call: TRBD2 (6 bases). Trimming shortened V by 6 bases and J by 1 base, and 10 bases separated the two germline ends. The CDR3 runs 14 residues. Germline CDR1 reads SNHLY; CDR2 reads FYNNEI. CDR3 sequence (DNA): TGTGCCAGCAGGGGGGACTTGTCCTACAATGAGCAGTTCTTC. It encodes CASRGDLSYNEQFF. Complete variable domain (other parts from reference TRBV2 and TRBJ2-1): EPEVTQTPSHQVTQMGQEVILRCVPISNHLYFYWYRQILGQKVEFLVSFYNNEISEKSEIFDDQFSVERPDGSNFTLKIRSTKLEDSAMYFCASRGDLSYNEQFFGPGTRLTVL.

This clone was counted a few times. This rearrangement joins TRBV5-1 to TRBJ2-2; 8 bases map to TRBD1. Germline-derived CDR1 and CDR2 are SGHRS and YFSETQ. The CDR3 is made up of 14 amino acids. With V trimmed by 4 bases and J by 8 bases, 7 bases remained unmatched. For the CDR3, the DNA is TGCGCCAGCAGCGTGGACAGGGTCGTGGGGGAGCTGTTTTTT. Protein sequence: CASSVDRVVGELFF.

This clone occurred once. This chain connects TRBV5-1 to TRBJ2-7, with 13 bases fitting TRBD2. The CDR3 runs 15 residues. Looked up from germline, CDR1 is SGHRS and CDR2 is YFSETQ. The J segment lost 5 bases and the V segment lost 4 bases, leaving 6 bases of the junction unmatched. The CDR3 nucleotides read TGCGCCAGCAGCAAAACTAGCGGGAGGGCGGACGAGCAGTACTTC. Encoded protein: CASSKTSGRADEQYF.

A single count supports this clone. The chain carries TRBV5-4 and TRBJ1-4; D call uncertain. V dropped 4 bases and J dropped 0 bases, with 10 bases sitting between them. The germline CDR1 and CDR2 sequences are SGHNT and YYREEE (reference sequence). This CDR3 region has 15 residues. The CDR3 coding sequence is TGTGCCAGCAGCCGGACTGAAGCAACTAATGAAAAACTGTTTTTT. Translating it yields CASSRTEATNEKLFF. Supplemented by reference TRBV5-4 and TRBJ1-4, the full variable domain reads ETGVTQSPTHLIKTRGQQVTLRCSSQSGHNTVSWYQQALGQGPQFIFQYYREEENGRGNFPPRFSGLQFPNYSSELNVNALELDDSALYLCASSRTEATNEKLFFGSGTQLSVL.

The chain uses TRBV27 and TRBJ1-2; 9 bases line up with TRBD1. The CDR3 has 14 residues. The V segment lost 6 bases and the J segment 2 bases; nucleotides outside the gene matches: 4. Germline V gene sequence: CDR1 MNHEY, CDR2 SMNVEV (reference sequence). This chain's CDR3 is CASSPTGGNYGYTF. In DNA, the CDR3 is TGTGCCAGCAGCCCGACAGGGGGAAACTATGGCTACACCTTC.